The 2 T cell receptor beta chains listed next were all sequenced from one sample in a study of T cells in Graves' hyperthyroidism and ophthalmopathy. Using RNA transcripts as the source, TCR beta CDR3 regions were amplified. A set of HTBI primers served as the primers for a first-round RT-PCR of the TCR CDR3. TCRdb fed the multiplex PCR reads into MiXCR, producing one record per CDR3 protein. The repertoire consists of roughly 570,000 distinct CDR3 sequences, with about 45% occurring once and the leading ten covering more than 7.5%. The sequencing input was peripheral blood or thyroid tissue (not recorded which). The origin of the receptors is a woman aged 18-35 years with Graves' hyperthyroidism.

This chain joins TRBV2 and TRBJ1-5; D is ambiguous. Trimming removed 4 bases from V and 5 bases from J, with 12 bases in between. The CDR3 runs 14 residues. Looked up from germline, CDR1 is SNHLY and CDR2 is FYNNEI. The CDR3 nucleotides are TGTGCCAGCAGTGTGTCTGGGCCCGATCAGCCCCAGCATTTT. Translation: CASSVSGPDQPQHF.

This chain joins TRBV24-1 and TRBJ1-2; 8 nucleotides line up with TRBD1. V was pared by 4 bases and J by 5 bases, with 8 bases of the junction left unmatched. CDR3 size: 15 residues. Per the germline V gene, CDR1 is KGHDR and CDR2 is SFDVKD. The CDR3 loop is CATSDLTGAGYGYTF. The CDR3 DNA reads as TGTGCCACCAGTGACCTGACAGGGGCGGGGTATGGCTACACCTTC.